This TCR beta chain was recorded in a study of glioma-infiltrating T cells after dendritic cell vaccination. CDR3 length equals 15 residues. Trimming took 9 bases from V and 5 from J; bases not matched to a gene: 16. From germline, CDR1 is LNHDA and CDR2 SQIVND (reference sequence). Amplification used 60 V beta primers and 13 J beta primers. The assay was immunoSEQ multiplex PCR, and TCRdb's table has in-frame clones only and misses some. Altogether about 92,000 clones are present, 65% to 90% being singletons, with the ten largest covering 15% to 18%. The chain combines TRBV19 with TRBJ2-7, with TRBD1 matching over 7 bases. This specimen was blood, taken before dendritic cell vaccination. The receptor comes from a human donor with glioblastoma. The CDR3 spells CASKRQGLGSNEQYF. The CDR3, as DNA: TGTGCCAGCAAACGACAGGGTCTCGGGTCGAACGAGCAGTACTTC.